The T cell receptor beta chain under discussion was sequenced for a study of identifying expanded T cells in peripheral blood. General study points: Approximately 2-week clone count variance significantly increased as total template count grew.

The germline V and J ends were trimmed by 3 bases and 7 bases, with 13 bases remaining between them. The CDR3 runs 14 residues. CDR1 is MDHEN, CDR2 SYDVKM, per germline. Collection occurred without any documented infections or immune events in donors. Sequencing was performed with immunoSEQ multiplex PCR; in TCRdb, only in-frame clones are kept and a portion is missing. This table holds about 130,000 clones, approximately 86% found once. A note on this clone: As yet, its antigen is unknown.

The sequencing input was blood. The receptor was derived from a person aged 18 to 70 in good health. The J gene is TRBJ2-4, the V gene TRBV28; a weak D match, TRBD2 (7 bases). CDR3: CASSFRGGGNIQYF. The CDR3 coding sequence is TGTGCCAGCAGTTTCCGAGGGGGAGGGAACATTCAGTACTTC.